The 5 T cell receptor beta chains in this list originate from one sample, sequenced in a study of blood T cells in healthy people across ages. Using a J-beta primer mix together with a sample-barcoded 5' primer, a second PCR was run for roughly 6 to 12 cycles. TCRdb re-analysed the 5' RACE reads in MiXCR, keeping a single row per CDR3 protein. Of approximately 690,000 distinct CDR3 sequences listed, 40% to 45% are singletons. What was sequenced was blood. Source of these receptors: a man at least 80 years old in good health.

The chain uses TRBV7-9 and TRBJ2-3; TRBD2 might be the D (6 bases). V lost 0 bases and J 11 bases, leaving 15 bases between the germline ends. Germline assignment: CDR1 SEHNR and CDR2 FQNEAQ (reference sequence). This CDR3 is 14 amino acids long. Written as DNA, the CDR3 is TGTGCCAGCAGCTTAGCGTGGAGGGGTGAGGAGCAGTATTTT. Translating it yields CASSLAWRGEEQYF.

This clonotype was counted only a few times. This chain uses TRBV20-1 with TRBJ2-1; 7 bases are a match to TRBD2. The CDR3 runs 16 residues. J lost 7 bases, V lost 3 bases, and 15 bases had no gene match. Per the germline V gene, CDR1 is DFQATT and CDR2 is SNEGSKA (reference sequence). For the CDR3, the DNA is TGCAGTGCTAGGATTCCAGTGGGGCTAGCGGATAATGAGCAGTTCTTC. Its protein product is CSARIPVGLADNEQFF.

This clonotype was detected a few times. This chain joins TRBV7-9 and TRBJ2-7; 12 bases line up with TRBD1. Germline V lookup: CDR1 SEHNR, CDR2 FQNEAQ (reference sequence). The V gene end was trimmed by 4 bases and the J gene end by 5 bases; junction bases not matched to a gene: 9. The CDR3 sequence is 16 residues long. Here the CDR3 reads CASSYRDRGLKDEQYF. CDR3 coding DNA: TGTGCCAGCAGCTACCGGGACAGGGGGCTGAAGGACGAGCAGTACTTC.

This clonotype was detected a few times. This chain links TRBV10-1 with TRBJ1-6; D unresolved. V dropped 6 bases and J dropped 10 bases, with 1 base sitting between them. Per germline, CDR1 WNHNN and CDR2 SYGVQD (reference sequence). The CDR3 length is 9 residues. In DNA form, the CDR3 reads TGCGCCAGCAGGTCACCCCTCCACTTT. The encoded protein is CASRSPLHF.

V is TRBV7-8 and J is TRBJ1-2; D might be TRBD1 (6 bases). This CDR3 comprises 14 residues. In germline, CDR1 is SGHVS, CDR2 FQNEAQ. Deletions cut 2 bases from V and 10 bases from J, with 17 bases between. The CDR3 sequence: CASSLLAGEPLYTF. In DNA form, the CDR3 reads TGTGCCAGCAGCTTATTGGCAGGGGAGCCTCTCTACACCTTC.